Listed below are T cell receptor beta chains from one sample, sequenced in a study of cytomegalovirus exposure and HLA in healthy donors. Clones were sequenced by immunoSEQ multiplex PCR, and TCRdb holds only the in-frame ones, with some missing. The data contain 160,000 or so clones, about 69% of them singletons. The sequenced sample was PBMCs. The receptors here all came from a human donor in good health. Each CDR3 is given with its conserved first and last residue. Each record gives: V gene, J gene, clone size, D gene, CDR3 protein, CDR3 DNA. D genes are given only for firm matches. Clone size is not always given. Where it is, it says once, few, many or a class for expanded clones.

>TRBV30|TRBJ1-1|.|.
CAWSDLLGESEAFF
TGTGCCTGGAGCGACCTCCTTGGGGAGTCTGAAGCTTTCTTT
>TRBV30|TRBJ2-2|once|TRBD2
CAWTFLAGGPGELFF
TGTGCCTGGACCTTCCTAGCGGGGGGGCCCGGGGAGCTGTTTTTT
>TRBV7-8|TRBJ1-2|.|.
CASSLVVIGGPNYGYTF
TGTGCCAGCAGCTTAGTAGTCATCGGCGGGCCCAACTATGGCTACACCTTC
>TRBV6-1|TRBJ1-2|.|.
CASSEISSNYGYTF
TGTGCCAGCAGTGAAATCAGTTCTAACTATGGCTACACCTTC
>TRBV4-1|TRBJ1-6|.|TRBD1
CASSHPRGRGYRNSPLHF
TGCGCCAGCAGCCACCCGAGGGGCAGGGGGTACCGTAATTCACCCCTCCACTTT
>TRBV19|TRBJ1-2|few|.
CASTTVGGPGYGYTF
TGTGCCAGTACCACGGTTGGGGGCCCCGGCTATGGCTACACCTTC
>TRBV5-1|TRBJ2-3|.|TRBD2
CASSPRLASDTQYF
TGCGCCAGCAGCCCCCGACTAGCGTCAGATACGCAGTATTTT
>TRBV9|TRBJ2-2|.|.
CASSVEAGLNTGELFF
TGTGCCAGCAGCGTAGAGGCGGGCCTCAACACCGGGGAGCTGTTTTTT
>TRBV2|TRBJ2-2|.|TRBD1
CASSGTRDRGLANTGELFF
TGTGCCAGCAGTGGAACCCGGGACAGGGGCCTCGCGAACACCGGGGAGCTGTTTTTT
>TRBV12-5|TRBJ1-5|many|.
CASGLAQGLYSNQPQHF
TGTGCTAGTGGTTTGGCACAGGGACTATATAGCAATCAGCCCCAGCATTTT
>TRBV7-2|TRBJ1-1|.|TRBD1
CASSSNRGGDTEAFF
TGTGCCAGCAGCTCCAACAGGGGGGGAGACACTGAAGCTTTCTTT
>TRBV4-3|TRBJ1-6|.|TRBD1
CASSRGQGSNSPLHF
TGCGCCAGCAGCCGCGGACAGGGCTCGAATTCACCCCTCCACTTT
>TRBV19|TRBJ1-2|.|.
CASSIVPGDPGYTF
TGTGCCAGTAGTATAGTGCCAGGGGACCCTGGCTACACCTTC
>TRBV29-1|TRBJ2-7|once|.
CSVERGDRAYEQYF
TGCAGCGTTGAAAGGGGGGACAGAGCCTACGAGCAGTACTTC
>TRBV29-1|TRBJ1-6|.|TRBD1
CSVSGGTGSDSPLHF
TGCAGCGTCTCGGGGGGGACAGGGAGCGATTCACCCCTCCACTTT
>TRBV7-6|TRBJ2-7|.|.
CASSFGLAENSYEQYF
TGTGCCAGCAGCTTTGGTTTAGCGGAAAACTCCTACGAGCAGTACTTC
>TRBV6-5|TRBJ2-7|.|.
CASRPPGYEQYF
TGTGCCAGCAGACCTCCGGGCTACGAGCAGTACTTC
>TRBV7-2|TRBJ2-5|.|TRBD2
CASSLQRGRPAETQYF
TGTGCCAGCAGCCTCCAGCGGGGGCGGCCTGCAGAGACCCAGTACTTC
>TRBV7-3|TRBJ1-5|many|.
CASSLMFPSNQPQHF
TGTGCCAGCAGCTTAATGTTCCCAAGCAATCAGCCCCAGCATTTT
>TRBV4-1|TRBJ2-7|.|TRBD2
CASSQVPSGGTIEVYEQYF
TGCGCCAGCAGCCAAGTCCCTAGCGGGGGGACGATCGAGGTATACGAGCAGTACTTC
>TRBV29-1|TRBJ1-6|.|TRBD1
CSVRTGESSPLHF
TGCAGCGTCCGGACAGGGGAGAGTTCACCCCTCCACTTT
>TRBV21-1|TRBJ1-6|.|.
CASSKGRGKSPLHF
TGTGCCAGCAGCAAAGGCAGGGGGAAATCACCCCTCCACTTT
>TRBV27|TRBJ2-2|.|TRBD1
CASKIGTGDAGELFF
TGTGCCAGCAAAATAGGGACAGGGGACGCCGGGGAGCTGTTTTTT
>TRBV6-5|TRBJ1-1|.|.
CASTGDTTDTEAFF
TGTGCCAGCACCGGGGACACGACGGACACTGAAGCTTTCTTT
>TRBV27|TRBJ1-1|.|TRBD1
CATSKATGQGYTEAFF
TGTGCCACCTCGAAAGCCACGGGACAGGGTTACACTGAAGCTTTCTTT
>TRBV2|TRBJ1-2|.|.
CASSVRDHNYGYTF
TGTGCCAGCAGTGTTAGAGATCATAACTATGGCTACACCTTC
>TRBV5-6|TRBJ2-2|few|.
CASSVGAGELFF
TGTGCCAGCAGTGTGGGAGCCGGGGAGCTGTTTTTT
>TRBV7-9|TRBJ2-2|.|.
CASVGSSSTGELFF
TGTGCCAGCGTAGGGAGTTCGAGCACCGGGGAGCTGTTTTTT
>TRBV6-1|TRBJ2-5|.|TRBD1
CASSVQPGQGQETQYF
TGTGCCAGCAGTGTCCAGCCGGGACAGGGGCAAGAGACCCAGTACTTC
>TRBV2|TRBJ2-2|.|TRBD2
CASSAPAGSNTGELFF
TGTGCCAGCAGCGCCCCAGCGGGGTCGAACACCGGGGAGCTGTTTTTT
>TRBV30|TRBJ2-7|.|.
CAWSVGGPDEQYF
TGTGCCTGGAGTGTGGGGGGGCCAGACGAGCAGTACTTC